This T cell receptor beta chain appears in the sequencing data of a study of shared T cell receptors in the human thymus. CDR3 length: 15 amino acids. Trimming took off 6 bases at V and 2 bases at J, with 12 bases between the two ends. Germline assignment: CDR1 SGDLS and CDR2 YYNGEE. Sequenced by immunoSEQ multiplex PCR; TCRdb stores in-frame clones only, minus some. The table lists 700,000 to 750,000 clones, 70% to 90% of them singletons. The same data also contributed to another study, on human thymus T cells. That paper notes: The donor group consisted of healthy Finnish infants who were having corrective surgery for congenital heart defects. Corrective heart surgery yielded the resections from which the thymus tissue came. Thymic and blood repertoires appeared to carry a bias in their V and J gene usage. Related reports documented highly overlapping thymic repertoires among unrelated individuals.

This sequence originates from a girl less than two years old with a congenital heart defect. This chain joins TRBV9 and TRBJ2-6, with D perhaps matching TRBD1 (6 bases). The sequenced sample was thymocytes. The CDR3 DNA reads TGTGCCAGCACGCAGAGGGGGACTGGGGCCAACGTCCTGACTTTC. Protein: CASTQRGTGANVLTF. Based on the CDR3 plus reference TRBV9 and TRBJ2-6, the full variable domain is DSGVTQTPKHLITATGQRVTLRCSPRSGDLSVYWYQQSLDQGLQFLIQYYNGEERAKGNILERFSAQQFPDLHSELNLSSLELGDSALYFCASTQRGTGANVLTFGAGSRLTVL.